The sequence of this T cell receptor (beta chain) was determined in a study of ipilimumab plus nivolumab after autologous stem cell transplantation (dated by TCRdb to the early 2020s). Background on the whole study: Trial patients received a median of roughly five ipilimumab doses and fewer than 10 nivolumab doses. The myeloma cohort included high-risk transplant-naive patients and patients relapsing within 3 years of a first autologous transplant. The intent-to-treat population of the trial consisted of approximately 40 patients. Patients undergoing autologous transplant for high-risk diffuse large B cell lymphoma, mature T cell lymphoma, or multiple myeloma were enrolled in the trial. Points the paper makes about the study in general: The authors stated that profiles of the T cell receptor repertoire, regulatory T cell phenotype and gut microbiota provided a biologic rationale for studying this approach further. Combined checkpoint inhibition appeared tolerable as post-transplant consolidation, according to the authors' conclusion.

The library relied on the immunoSEQ multiplex PCR assay. TCRdb obtained this table from immuneACCESS and retained in-frame rearrangements with V and J assigned. These tables miss some clones; where compared with another copy, unresolved V genes account for less than half of the shortfall, and the remainder is unexplained. The sample data list about 4,800 clones, and around 66% of these were observed just once. Clones ranked in the top ten supply roughly 27% of the sample. Starting 14 to 28 days after the autologous transplant, patients began checkpoint therapy, which included ipilimumab at 1 mg/kg intravenously on day 1 of selected weeks. The nivolumab dose was 3 mg/kg intravenously, delivered on day 1 of weeks 1, 4, 7, 10, and every two weeks through week 26. This Phase Ib clinical trial tested ipilimumab plus nivolumab, a combined checkpoint inhibition, as consolidation after autologous stem cell transplantation.

This clone was observed a few times. The specificity of this receptor is unknown. It has no much larger one-base neighbor in the sample; base qualities were not kept. The CDR3 sequence holds 16 residues, the cysteine and phenylalanine included. Just CDR3 DNA is preserved here, 48 bases in frame from base 1. Trimming removed 6 bases from V and 0 bases from J; the gene matches leave 4 bases unexplained. CDR1 and CDR2 (MDHEN, SYDVKM) derive from the germline V gene. The chain couples TRBV28 to TRBJ1-3, and TRBD1 matches 11 of the central bases. The sample consisted of PBMCs, taken in a trial of ipilimumab plus nivolumab as post-transplant consolidation. This receptor was taken from a male donor with multiple myeloma. The nucleotides are TGTGCCAGCAGGACCGGGACAGGGGGCTCTGGAAACACCATATATTTT. This is translated as CASRTGTGGSGNTIYF. The full variable domain, completed from the reference TRBV28 and TRBJ1-3 proteins outside the CDR3, reads DVKVTQSSRYLVKRTGEKVFLECVQDMDHENMFWYRQDPGLGLRLIYFSYDVKMKEKGDIPEGYSVSREKKERFSLILESASTNQTSMYLCASRTGTGGSGNTIYFGEGSWLTVV.